The T cell receptor (beta chain) described here comes from a study of T cell repertoires in cytomegalovirus infection. Turning to the study itself: The authors used CMV epitopes that were HLA-C-restricted (recently identified) and HLA-B-restricted (well studied). Public signatures in TCR beta pointed to CMV infection and matching HLA type.

In this sample, this clonotype turned up a few times. Its antigen is as yet unknown. The CDR3 consists of 17 residues. Looked up from germline, CDR1 is LNHNV and CDR2 is YYDKDF (reference sequence). With 1 base removed from V and 4 bases from J, the gap between germline ends came to 17 bases. TCRdb reanalysed the reads using MiXCR and keeps one entry per CDR3 protein. The sample holds some 800,000 distinct CDR3 sequences, just under 30% seen once. The sample here was cultured CD8+ T cells from PBMCs, taken from culture after CMV antigen stimulation. This clonotype was sampled from a human donor in good health (CMV status not recorded). Some clones in this sample may be carry-over from other donors' samples. The rearrangement links TRBV15 to TRBJ2-4; perhaps TRBD1 as D (5 bases). The CDR3 nucleotides are TGTGCCACCAGCAGAGTACGAGAACCCCCAGGGAAAAACATTCAGTACTTC. This gives the protein CATSRVREPPGKNIQYF.